These 14 T cell receptor beta chains were all obtained from the same sample, sequenced in a study of Graves' ophthalmopathy and Graves' hyperthyroidism. Amplified TCR beta CDR3 regions were obtained using RNA transcripts as template. RT-PCR in the first round used HTBI primers; a second-round multiplex PCR followed. TCRdb re-called the multiplex PCR reads with MiXCR, one entry per CDR3 protein. Found here are roughly 500,000 distinct CDR3 sequences, 13% to 15% of them singletons; the top ten hold roughly 10%. Sequences were obtained from blood. These receptors were collected from a woman in her thirties with Graves' ophthalmopathy.

This clonotype has ten or more counts. The rearrangement links TRBV7-2 to TRBJ1-2; no reliable D call. The CDR3 sequence is 14 residues long. Per the germline V gene, CDR1 is SGHTA and CDR2 is FQGNSA. Trimming removed 1 base at V and 5 bases at J, with 11 bases between. The CDR3 here is CASSLDRRRYGYTF. The CDR3 bases are TGTGCCAGCAGCTTAGACCGACGAAGATATGGCTACACCTTC.

This clonotype was observed many times. The chain joins TRBV7-2 to TRBJ2-5; 7 bases line up with TRBD1. Unmatched junction bases numbered 7, after V lost 4 bases and J lost 5 bases. Germline values: CDR1 SGHTA, CDR2 FQGNSA. CDR3 length: 14 amino acids. For the CDR3, the DNA is TGTGCCAGCAGCTCGACAGGGTCTGCGGAGACCCAGTACTTC. This translates into CASSSTGSAETQYF.

This clonotype showed up many times. The chain joins TRBV27 to TRBJ2-7, with 9 bases identical to TRBD2. The CDR3 runs 15 residues. Germline-derived CDR1 and CDR2 are MNHEY and SMNVEV (reference sequence). Trimming removed 3 bases from V and 5 bases from J; junction bases left unmatched: 8. The CDR3 reads CASSFISGRINEQYF. In DNA form, the CDR3 reads TGTGCCAGCAGTTTCATTAGCGGGAGAATCAACGAGCAGTACTTC.

This clonotype was observed at least ten times. The chain has TRBV3-1 and TRBJ1-2; D is perhaps TRBD1 (6 bases). The V and J ends lost 5 bases and 1 base respectively, with 14 bases between them. CDR1 is LGHDT and CDR2 is YNNKEL in the germline V gene (reference sequence). The CDR3 is 15 amino acids. This CDR3 reads CASSNLDRFNYGYTF. CDR3 nucleotides: TGTGCCAGCAGCAACCTCGACAGGTTTAACTATGGCTACACCTTC.

This clonotype was picked up many times. The genes are TRBV28 and TRBJ1-2, with TRBD1 matching 8 bases. CDR3 size: 12 residues. The trim removed 5 bases at V and 12 bases at J, leaving 8 bases unmatched. Germline CDR1 and CDR2: MDHEN and SYDVKM. CDR3 coding DNA: TGTGCCAGCAGTCTCCCGACAGGGGAGGACACCTTC. Amino acids: CASSLPTGEDTF.

This clonotype was observed at least ten times. The chain employs TRBV18 and TRBJ1-2; 7 bases align to TRBD1. The CDR3 length is 13 residues. Germline V gene sequence: CDR1 KGHSH, CDR2 LQKENI. After removal of 0 bases from V and 8 bases from J, the junction contained 3 bases not matched to a gene. CDR3 region: CASSPPGQRGYTF. CDR3 bases: TGTGCCAGCTCACCACCGGGACAGAGGGGCTACACCTTC.

Notes on this clonotype: This may be a read error, as it is one base from a much larger clone. V usage is TRBV30 and J usage is TRBJ2-2; D gene unclear. V lost 0 bases to trimming and J lost 7 bases, with 3 bases between them. This CDR3 is built from 11 residues. Germline V lookup: CDR1 GTSNPN, CDR2 SVGIG (reference sequence). This chain's CDR3 is CAWSVRGELFF. The CDR3 DNA reads as TGTGCCTGGAGTGTACGCGGGGAGCTGTTTTTT.

Ten or more counts support this clonotype. V is TRBV2 and J is TRBJ1-5; no clear D gene. Germline CDR1 reads SNHLY; CDR2 reads FYNNEI. There are 15 residues in the CDR3. V lost 6 bases, J lost 7 bases, and 19 bases lay in between. CDR3 residues: CASRAGLKRGQPQHF. CDR3 nucleotides: TGTGCCAGCAGGGCCGGGCTGAAAAGAGGCCAGCCCCAGCATTTT.

In its sample, this clonotype was seen many times. The V and J genes are TRBV6-5 and TRBJ2-5; 7 positions agree with TRBD2. CDR1 and CDR2 (germline): MNHEY, SVGAGI. The junction had 6 bases not matched to a gene; V was cut back by 5 bases and J by 6 bases. This CDR3 has 13 residues. The CDR3 here is CASSSGIKKTQYF. DNA of the CDR3: TGTGCCAGCAGTAGCGGGATCAAGAAGACCCAGTACTTC.

On this clonotype: This may arise from a read error, as a much more abundant clone is one base away. The chain carries TRBV13 and TRBJ2-5; 9 bases align to TRBD1. This CDR3 comprises 16 residues. Looked up from germline, CDR1 is PRHDT and CDR2 is FYEKMQ (reference sequence). This chain's CDR3 is CASSGDRGVSQETEYF. The CDR3 coding sequence is TGTGCCAGCAGCGGAGACAGGGGGGTGAGCCAAGAGACCGAGTACTTC.

The rearrangement links TRBV24-1 to TRBJ2-7; 7 bases fit TRBD1. Germline V lookup: CDR1 KGHDR, CDR2 SFDVKD. The CDR3 sequence is 13 residues long. V was clipped by 5 bases and J by 5 bases; unmatched bases: 5. This CDR3 reads CATSARGSHEQYF. The CDR3 coding sequence is TGTGCCACCAGTGCCAGGGGGTCCCACGAGCAGTACTTC.

The chain uses TRBV5-1 and TRBJ2-7; 7 positions agree with TRBD1. CDR1 SGHRS and CDR2 YFSETQ come from the germline V gene. The CDR3 spans 14 residues. With V trimmed by 0 bases and J by 5 bases, 5 bases remained unmatched. CDR3 sequence: CASSLGDSKHEQYF. The CDR3 DNA sequence: TGCGCCAGCAGCTTGGGGGACAGTAAACACGAGCAGTACTTC.

This clonotype has ten or more counts. The rearrangement uses TRBV6-5 and TRBJ1-2; D remains unclear. CDR3 length: 13 residues. Deletions cut 3 bases from V and 7 bases from J, with 12 bases between. Germline loops: CDR1 MNHEY, CDR2 SVGAGI. CDR3 sequence (DNA): TGTGCCAGCAGTTATAGTGAGAATTCTGGCTACACCTTC. It specifies CASSYSENSGYTF.

This clonotype was counted ten times or more. CDR3 nucleotides: TGTGCCAGCAGCCAATTAGCGGCCACCGGGGAGCTGTTTTTT. Encoded protein: CASSQLAATGELFF. This chain links TRBV3-1 with TRBJ2-2, with a possible D match to TRBD2 (6 bases). V was cut by 2 bases and J by 4 bases, with 8 bases left in between. Germline-derived CDR1 and CDR2 are LGHDT and YNNKEL (reference sequence). The CDR3 runs to 14 residues.